One sample yielded the 9 T cell receptor beta chains listed below, sequenced in a study of blood T cell repertoires in COVID-19. Method: immunoSEQ multiplex PCR; TCRdb's copy keeps in-frame clones and lacks some. The data show roughly 250,000 clones, with around nine tenths seen just once and about 2.1% held by the top ten. The sequenced sample consisted of peripheral blood. The receptors were gathered from a middle-aged woman who had recovered from COVID-19.

V usage is TRBV21-1 and J usage is TRBJ1-5; the table's D call, TRBD1, has no DNA check behind it. TRBV21-1 is reported as a pseudogene. This CDR3 has 21 amino acids. CDR3 nucleotides: TGTGCCAGCAGCACCCGATATCCGGGGACAGGGTACGGAGTAGGCAATCAGCCCCAGCATTTT. It is translated as CASSTRYPGTGYGVGNQPQHF.

The rearrangement joins TRBV5-4 to TRBJ2-2; 8 nucleotides line up with TRBD1. CDR3 length: 14 residues. V shed 4 bases and J 6 bases; nucleotides not matched to a gene: 5. CDR1 is SGHNT and CDR2 is YYREEE in the germline V gene (reference sequence). The CDR3 nucleotides are TGTGCCAGCAGCGCAGGGGGCAACCCCGGGGAGCTGTTTTTT. Amino acids: CASSAGGNPGELFF.

CDR3: CASTLNPGQISNIQYF. The CDR3 coding sequence is TGTGCCAGCACCCTTAATCCGGGACAGATATCAAACATTCAGTACTTC. This chain uses TRBV7-6 with TRBJ2-4; 7 nucleotides align to TRBD1. CDR3 size: 16 residues. V shed 7 bases and J 6 bases; nucleotides not matched to a gene: 15. Germline V CDR1 and CDR2: SGHVS, FNYEAQ.

V usage is TRBV19 and J usage is TRBJ2-2, with 7 bases matching TRBD1. Germline CDR1 and CDR2: LNHDA and SQIVND (reference sequence). CDR3 length: 14 residues. V lost 7 bases to trimming and J lost 3 bases; unmatched junction nucleotides: 5. Here the CDR3 DNA reads TGTGCCAGTACCGCAGACAGGGACACCGGGGAGCTGTTTTTT. Its translation: CASTADRDTGELFF.

For the CDR3, the DNA is TGTGCCAGCAAGGGGGAATTGTTCACCGGGGAGCTGTTTTTT. It encodes CASKGELFTGELFF. The V gene is TRBV6-5, the J gene TRBJ2-2; the D gene is possibly TRBD1 (6 bases). CDR3 size: 14 residues. Germline assignment: CDR1 MNHEY and CDR2 SVGAGI. V gave up 7 bases and J gave up 4 bases, with 13 bases separating them.

This clone showed up just once. This chain joins TRBV5-4 and TRBJ2-7; the match to TRBD2 covers 15 bases. This CDR3 contains 16 residues. V was clipped by 4 bases and J by 2 bases; unmatched bases: 4. CDR1 is SGHNT, CDR2 YYREEE, per germline (reference sequence). The CDR3: CASSKGLAGGPYEQYF. The CDR3, as DNA: TGTGCCAGCAGCAAGGGACTAGCGGGGGGCCCCTACGAGCAGTACTTC.

The gene calls are TRBV6-1 and TRBJ1-5, with 8 bases that match TRBD1. This CDR3 is 14 amino acids long. Germline CDR1 MNHNS, CDR2 SASEGT. V lost 3 bases, J lost 8 bases, and 6 bases stayed unmatched. CDR3: CASSDNRGSEPQHF. The CDR3 DNA reads as TGTGCCAGCAGTGATAACAGGGGGTCGGAGCCCCAGCATTTT.

The chain uses TRBV6-6 and TRBJ2-2; TRBD2 is a possible D gene (6 bases). The CDR3 runs to 14 residues. Trimming left V 1 base short and J 4 bases short, with 7 bases between. Germline V gene lookup returns CDR1 MNHNY and CDR2 SVGAGI (reference sequence). The CDR3 reads CASSYLEGTGELFF. The DNA for the CDR3 is TGTGCCAGCAGTTACTTGGAGGGCACCGGGGAGCTGTTTTTT.

The genes are TRBV6-5 and TRBJ1-1; the match to TRBD1 covers 9 bases. V shed 4 bases and J 3 bases; nucleotides not matched to a gene: 9. The germline V gene encodes CDR1 MNHEY and CDR2 SVGAGI. This CDR3 is 16 amino acids long. The CDR3 loop reads CASSWGGQGFYTEAFF. The CDR3, as DNA: TGTGCCAGCAGTTGGGGGGGACAGGGCTTTTACACTGAAGCTTTCTTT.